Following are 4 T cell receptor beta chains from one sample sequenced in a study of radiotherapy plus CTLA-4 blockade in lung cancer. This table comes from immunoSEQ multiplex PCR, and its TCRdb copy is limited to in-frame clones, with some not included. The sample has about 68,000 clones; roughly 78% are singletons. This specimen consisted of peripheral blood, obtained from a patient treated with radiotherapy plus ipilimumab. These receptors were collected from a human donor with non-small cell lung cancer who had a complete response to radiotherapy plus ipilimumab.

This chain joins TRBV7-2 and TRBJ2-1, with 9 bases that match TRBD1. The CDR3 totals 17 residues. Germline V gene sequence: CDR1 SGHTA, CDR2 FQGNSA. J was trimmed by 8 bases and V by 6 bases; bases with no gene match: 17. The CDR3 protein is CASRRVNPGQGGYEQFF. The CDR3 DNA is TGTGCCAGCAGACGAGTGAACCCGGGACAGGGAGGATATGAGCAGTTCTTC.

The chain joins TRBV28 to TRBJ1-2, with D perhaps TRBD1 (5 bases). Trimming cost V 7 bases and J 4 bases, with 16 bases left between them. Per the germline V gene, CDR1 is MDHEN and CDR2 is SYDVKM. CDR3 length equals 14 residues. Here the CDR3 reads CASNTAGIGYGYTF. The CDR3, as DNA: TGTGCCAGCAATACAGCAGGGATCGGCTATGGCTACACCTTC.

The V and J genes are TRBV7-2 and TRBJ1-1; D gene ambiguous. Germline values: CDR1 SGHTA, CDR2 FQGNSA. This CDR3 is 14 amino acids long. V was pared by 3 bases and J by 1 base, with 9 bases between. The chain's CDR3 is CASSFRAGNTEAFF. The DNA for the CDR3 is TGTGCCAGCAGCTTTCGGGCGGGGAACACTGAAGCTTTCTTT.

There are a few counts of this clone. The rearrangement joins TRBV6-4 to TRBJ2-2; D unresolved. V was pared by 7 bases and J by 5 bases, with 14 bases between. Germline V gives CDR1 MRHNA, CDR2 SNTAGT. This CDR3 contains 14 residues. CDR3 sequence: CASTPSPGTGELFF. In DNA, the CDR3 is TGTGCCAGCACACCCTCGCCCGGAACCGGGGAGCTGTTTTTT.